This T cell receptor beta chain is from a study of T cell responses to AZD1222 COVID-19 vaccine. The data were produced by immunoSEQ multiplex PCR, yet TCRdb's version contains in-frame clones alone and is incomplete. The sample lists 100,000 to 150,000 clones, more than 85% occurring once. Points from the study as a whole: Nearly half of spike-specific TCRs reportedly target variant regions that are unmutated in the B.1.351 and B.1.1.7 variants. Repertoire sampling occurred only after the peak T cell response.

Germline values: CDR1 SGHAT, CDR2 FQNNGV. The CDR3 is made up of 13 amino acids. The ends were cut back, 4 bases at V and 8 bases at J, with 11 bases in the middle. This clone was detected only once. What it binds is not known. This specimen was peripheral blood, taken 28 days after the second AZD1222 dose. V usage is TRBV11-2 and J usage is TRBJ1-4; D uncertain. The receptor was derived from an adult who received the AZD1222 COVID-19 vaccine. The CDR3 DNA is TGTGCCAGCAGCTCGAACGAGTGGGAAAAACTGTTTTTT. Its protein product is CASSSNEWEKLFF.